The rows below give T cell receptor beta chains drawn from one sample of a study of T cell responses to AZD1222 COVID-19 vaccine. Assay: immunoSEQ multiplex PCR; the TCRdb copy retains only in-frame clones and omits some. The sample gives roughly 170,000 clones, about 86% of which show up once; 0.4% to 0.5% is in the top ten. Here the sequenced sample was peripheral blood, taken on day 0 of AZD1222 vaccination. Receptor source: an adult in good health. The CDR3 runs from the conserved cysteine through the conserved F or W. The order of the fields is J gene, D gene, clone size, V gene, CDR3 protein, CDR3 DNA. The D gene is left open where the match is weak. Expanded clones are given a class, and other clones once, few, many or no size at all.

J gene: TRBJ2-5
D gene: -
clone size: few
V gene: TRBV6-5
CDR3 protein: CASSYSSRGLSTAQYF
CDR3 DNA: TGTGCCAGCAGTTACTCAAGTCGTGGCCTCTCTACGGCCCAGTACTTC

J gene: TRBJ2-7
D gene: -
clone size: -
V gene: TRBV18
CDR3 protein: CASAVSGDWTYEQYF
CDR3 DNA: TGTGCCAGCGCAGTCTCGGGGGACTGGACCTACGAGCAGTACTTC

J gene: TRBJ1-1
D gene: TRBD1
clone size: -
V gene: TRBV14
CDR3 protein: CASSPQGLLDLSAEAFF
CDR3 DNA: TGTGCCAGCAGCCCACAGGGGCTTCTAGACCTCAGCGCTGAAGCTTTCTTT

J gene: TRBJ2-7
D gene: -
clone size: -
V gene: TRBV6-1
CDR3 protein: CASEGTNYEQYF
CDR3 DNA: TGTGCCAGCGAAGGGACAAACTACGAGCAGTACTTC

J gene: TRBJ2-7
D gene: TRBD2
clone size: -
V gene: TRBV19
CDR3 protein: CASSAGLAIHEQYF
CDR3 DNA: TGTGCCAGTAGTGCGGGACTAGCGATTCACGAGCAGTACTTC

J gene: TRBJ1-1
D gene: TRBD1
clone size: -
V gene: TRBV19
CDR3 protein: CATRQGATEAFF
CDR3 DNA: TGTGCCACCAGGCAGGGGGCGACTGAAGCTTTCTTT

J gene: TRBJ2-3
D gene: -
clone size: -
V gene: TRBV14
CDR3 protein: CASSQDRSGGTDTQYF
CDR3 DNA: TGTGCCAGCAGCCAAGATCGATCAGGGGGCACAGATACGCAGTATTTT

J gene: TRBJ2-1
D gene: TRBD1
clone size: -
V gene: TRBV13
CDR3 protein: CASSRQGTDLREQFF
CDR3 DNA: TGTGCCAGCAGCAGACAGGGAACGGACTTACGGGAGCAGTTCTTC

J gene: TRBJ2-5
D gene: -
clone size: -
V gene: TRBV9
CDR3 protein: CASSEGPEGAQYF
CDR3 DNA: TGTGCCAGCAGCGAGGGGCCGGAAGGGGCCCAGTACTTC

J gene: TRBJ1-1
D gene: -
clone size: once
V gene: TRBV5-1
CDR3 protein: CASSLEGVGRYTEAFF
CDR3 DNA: TGCGCCAGCAGCTTGGAGGGTGTGGGTCGGTATACTGAAGCTTTCTTT

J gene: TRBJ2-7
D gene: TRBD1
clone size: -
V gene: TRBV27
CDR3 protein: CASTFRQGGYVYEQYF
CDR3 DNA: TGTGCCAGCACCTTCAGACAGGGCGGTTACGTCTACGAGCAGTACTTC

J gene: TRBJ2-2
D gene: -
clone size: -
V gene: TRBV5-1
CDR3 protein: CASSSGLANTGELFF
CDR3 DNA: TGCGCCAGCAGCTCGGGACTGGCGAACACCGGGGAGCTGTTTTTT

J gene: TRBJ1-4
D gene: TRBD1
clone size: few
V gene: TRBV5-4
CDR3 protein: CASSHGQGGNEKLFF
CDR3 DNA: TGTGCCAGCAGCCATGGACAGGGGGGAAATGAAAAACTGTTTTTT

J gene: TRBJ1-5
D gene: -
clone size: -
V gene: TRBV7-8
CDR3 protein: CASSPTGDYQPQHF
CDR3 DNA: TGTGCCAGCAGCCCGACCGGGGACTATCAGCCCCAGCATTTT

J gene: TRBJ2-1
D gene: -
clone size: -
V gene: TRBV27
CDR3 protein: CASSKTAPGAGRYNEQFF
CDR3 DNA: TGTGCCAGCAGTAAGACCGCCCCAGGAGCGGGTCGCTACAATGAGCAGTTCTTC

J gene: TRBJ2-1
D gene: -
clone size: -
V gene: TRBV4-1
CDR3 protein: CASSQEGFDYYNEQFF
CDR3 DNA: TGCGCCAGCAGCCAAGAAGGCTTTGACTACTACAATGAGCAGTTCTTC

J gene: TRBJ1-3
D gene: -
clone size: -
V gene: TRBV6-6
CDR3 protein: CASSYEGGPGNTIYF
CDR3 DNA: TGTGCCAGCAGTTACGAAGGAGGGCCTGGAAACACCATATATTTT

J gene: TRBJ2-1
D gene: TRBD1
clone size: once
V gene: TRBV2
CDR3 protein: CASILPTGGLGNEQFF
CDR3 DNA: TGTGCCAGCATTCTTCCCACAGGGGGACTGGGGAATGAGCAGTTCTTC

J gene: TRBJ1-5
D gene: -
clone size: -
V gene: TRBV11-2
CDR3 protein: CASSYRAGDQPQHF
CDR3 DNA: TGTGCCAGCAGCTACCGAGCGGGGGATCAGCCCCAGCATTTT

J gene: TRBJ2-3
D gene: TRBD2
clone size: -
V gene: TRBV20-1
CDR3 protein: CSASAGGDTTDTQYF
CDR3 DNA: TGCAGTGCTAGTGCGGGGGGGGACACCACAGATACGCAGTATTTT

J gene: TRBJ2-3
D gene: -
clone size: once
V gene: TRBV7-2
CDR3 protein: CASSSTGPESDTQYF
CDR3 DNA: TGTGCCAGCAGCTCGACCGGGCCCGAGTCAGATACGCAGTATTTT

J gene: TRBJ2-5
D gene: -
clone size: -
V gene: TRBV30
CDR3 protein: CAWDSQQETQYF
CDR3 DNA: TGTGCCTGGGACAGTCAGCAAGAGACCCAGTACTTC